The 21 T cell receptor beta chains below all came from one sample that was sequenced in a study of T-cell memory formation after mild COVID-19. TCRdb redid the calling of the 5' RACE reads with MiXCR, one entry per CDR3 protein. This sample has around 200,000 distinct CDR3 sequences, with about 18% found just once. Input material: PBMCs or a T cell subset sorted from them (not recorded which). The origin of the receptors is a man between 18 and 29 years old who had mild COVID-19 (a few samples of this study predate the infection). Cell type and time point are not known.

This clonotype was detected a few times. The chain has TRBV6-2 or TRBV6-3 and TRBJ2-5; maybe TRBD1 (6 bases). The CDR3 is made up of 16 amino acids. Trimming took off 4 bases at V and 1 base at J, with 16 bases between the two ends. Looked up from germline, CDR1 is MNHEY and CDR2 is SVGEGT. The CDR3 nucleotides are TGTGCCAGCAGTTCCCCCGGGACAACATCCCAAGAGACCCAGTACTTC. Residues: CASSSPGTTSQETQYF.

The J gene is TRBJ1-2, the V gene TRBV20-1; D perhaps matches TRBD1 (6 bases). V was shortened by 5 bases and J by 4 bases, with 17 bases between the two germline ends. Germline loops: CDR1 DFQATT, CDR2 SNEGSKA (reference sequence). The CDR3 contains 14 residues. The CDR3 DNA reads TGCAGTGCTGGTAAACAGGGTTACCCCTATGGCTACACCTTC. It is translated as CSAGKQGYPYGYTF.

The rearrangement links TRBV15 to TRBJ1-3; D is uncertain. This CDR3 spans 17 amino acids. Trimming removed 0 bases at V and 4 bases at J, with 16 bases between. Germline V gene lookup returns CDR1 LNHNV and CDR2 YYDKDF (reference sequence). DNA for the CDR3: TGTGCCACCAGCAGAGACGGTGTGACTTCTGGAGGAAACACCATATATTTT. Amino acid sequence: CATSRDGVTSGGNTIYF.

V is TRBV6-2 or TRBV6-3 and J is TRBJ2-7; D may be TRBD2 (5 bases). Germline V lookup: CDR1 MNHEY, CDR2 SVGEGT. The CDR3 length is 14 residues. The V end lost 2 bases, the J end lost 6 bases, and 14 bases lay between the germline ends. CDR3 loop: CASSYGSPFREQYV. As DNA, the CDR3 is TGTGCCAGCAGTTACGGGAGCCCTTTCCGCGAGCAGTACGTC.

The table lists this clonotype with a few counts. This rearrangement joins TRBV12-3 or TRBV12-4 to TRBJ2-6; possibly TRBD1 or TRBD2 for D (5 bases each). With 5 bases removed from V and 2 bases from J, the gap between germline ends came to 16 bases. The CDR3 is made up of 17 amino acids. Here the CDR3 reads CASSPRDGTTGANVLTF. The CDR3 DNA reads as TGTGCCAGCAGTCCCCGGGACGGAACCACTGGGGCCAACGTCCTGACTTTC.

This chain joins TRBV20-1 and TRBJ2-1; 8 nucleotides match TRBD2. V shed 5 bases and J 0 bases; nucleotides not matched to a gene: 9. CDR1 and CDR2 (germline): DFQATT, SNEGSKA (reference sequence). The CDR3 spans 16 residues. The CDR3 loop is CSASPPGGSSYNEQFF. CDR3 sequence (DNA): TGCAGTGCTTCCCCCCCGGGGGGGAGCTCCTACAATGAGCAGTTCTTC.

The sample holds a few counts of this clonotype. The chain has TRBV12-3 or TRBV12-4 and TRBJ2-7; D remains unclear. V was shortened by 6 bases and J by 3 bases, with 6 bases between the two germline ends. This CDR3 has 11 residues. The CDR3 loop is CASSELYEQYF. DNA of the CDR3: TGTGCCAGCAGCGAACTCTACGAGCAGTACTTC.

The chain links TRBV6-1 to TRBJ2-5; 8 bases map to TRBD1. Losses at the gene ends were 5 bases for V and 1 base for J; bases not matched to a gene: 6. Germline CDR1 and CDR2: MNHNS and SASEGT. This CDR3 comprises 15 residues. The CDR3 DNA is TGTGCCAGCAGTCGGGACAGGACCCGCCAAGAGACCCAGTACTTC. This sequence encodes CASSRDRTRQETQYF.

The V and J genes are TRBV12-3 or TRBV12-4 and TRBJ2-5, with 7 bases matching TRBD2. J gave up 0 bases and V 0 bases, and 4 bases lay outside the gene matches. This CDR3 region has 16 residues. CDR3 region: CASSLAGGYHQETQYF. The CDR3 coding sequence is TGTGCCAGCAGTTTAGCGGGAGGGTACCACCAAGAGACCCAGTACTTC.

This rearrangement joins TRBV6-2 or TRBV6-3 to TRBJ2-7, with TRBD1 matching 9 bases. The CDR3 has 17 residues. Germline CDR1 reads MNHEY; CDR2 reads SVGEGT. The V segment lost 2 bases and the J segment 7 bases; nucleotides outside the gene matches: 15. CDR3: CASSYQRLDTGGEEQYV. The CDR3 DNA follows: TGTGCCAGCAGTTACCAACGTTTAGACACAGGGGGCGAAGAGCAGTACGTC.

The rearrangement uses TRBV7-3 and TRBJ1-1; 7 bases map to TRBD1. CDR3 size: 14 residues. V lost 4 bases and J lost 6; bases outside the gene matches: 8. CDR1 and CDR2 (germline): SGHTA, FQGTGA. CDR3 coding DNA: TGTGCCAGCAGCTCCTCGACAGGGTACGCTGAAGCTTTCTTT. It yields the protein CASSSSTGYAEAFF.

The chain uses TRBV7-2 and TRBJ2-7; TRBD1 matches 9 bases. The CDR3 has 14 residues. Germline assignment: CDR1 SGHTA and CDR2 FQGNSA. Losses at the gene ends were 5 bases for V and 3 bases for J; bases not matched to a gene: 5. The CDR3 region is CASSRDRAGYEQYF. As DNA, the CDR3 is TGTGCCAGCAGCCGGGACAGGGCAGGCTACGAGCAGTACTTC.

This chain connects TRBV7-2 to TRBJ1-3, with D hard to call. V lost 1 base and J 8 bases, leaving 9 bases between the germline ends. This CDR3 contains 13 residues. CDR1 and CDR2 from the germline V gene are SGHTA and FQGNSA. The CDR3, as DNA: TGTGCCAGCAGCTTAGAAAGTGGCTACACCATATATTTT. This translates into CASSLESGYTIYF.

The chain has TRBV11-2 and TRBJ2-7; 7 nucleotides agree with TRBD1. CDR3 length equals 16 residues. With 5 bases clipped from V and 2 bases from J, the junction kept 12 bases outside the gene matches. Looked up from germline, CDR1 is SGHAT and CDR2 is FQNNGV. The CDR3 loop is CASSPHGTVKTYEQYF. CDR3 nucleotides: TGTGCCAGCAGCCCACATGGGACAGTTAAAACCTACGAGCAGTACTTC.

This clonotype was counted only a few times. The chain combines TRBV18 with TRBJ1-3, with D possibly matching TRBD1 (6 bases). The CDR3 has 17 amino acids. From germline, CDR1 is KGHSH and CDR2 LQKENI. The V end was cut by 3 bases, the J end by 0 bases, with 15 bases between. The CDR3 spells CASSPSYSRGSGNTIYF. In DNA form, the CDR3 reads TGTGCCAGCTCACCGTCATACTCCAGGGGCTCTGGAAACACCATATATTTT. The full variable domain, its missing parts supplied by reference TRBV18 and TRBJ1-3, is NAGVMQNPRHLVRRRGQEARLRCSPMKGHSHVYWYRQLPEEGLKFMVYLQKENIIDESGMPKERFSAEFPKEGPSILRIQQVVRGDSAAYFCASSPSYSRGSGNTIYFGEGSWLTVV.

This clonotype was recorded a few times. The rearrangement joins TRBV27 to TRBJ2-3; possible D gene TRBD1, 6 bases. Per the germline V gene, CDR1 is MNHEY and CDR2 is SMNVEV (reference sequence). The CDR3 sequence is 14 residues long. V was shortened by 6 bases and J by 3 bases, with 13 bases between the two germline ends. The CDR3 nucleotides read TGTGCCAGCAGCAGACGCAGGGGAACAGATACGCAGTATTTT. Translating gives CASSRRRGTDTQYF.

This clonotype was counted at least ten times. The chain recombines TRBV29-1 with TRBJ2-3; no clear D gene. Trimming shortened V by 4 bases and J by 6 bases, and 8 bases separated the two germline ends. Germline V CDR1 and CDR2: SQVTM, ANQGSEA. The CDR3 contains 11 residues. The CDR3 DNA is TGCAGCGTTGCCCTGGGGGATACGCAGTATTTT. This gives the protein CSVALGDTQYF.

This rearrangement joins TRBV6-6 to TRBJ1-3; D is perhaps TRBD1 (5 bases). Germline values: CDR1 MNHNY, CDR2 SVGAGI (reference sequence). There are 15 residues in the CDR3. V lost 3 bases and J 5 bases, leaving 14 bases between the germline ends. CDR3 amino acids: CASSYRMGERNTIYF. CDR3 bases: TGTGCCAGCAGTTATAGAATGGGGGAGCGAAACACCATATATTTT.

DNA for the CDR3: TGTGCCAGCAGTGATTTGGGGGGCGCCACCGGGGAGCTGTTTTTT. Residues: CASSDLGGATGELFF. This chain joins TRBV6-1 and TRBJ2-2, with D possibly being TRBD1 or TRBD2 (6 bases each). Germline V gene sequence: CDR1 MNHNS, CDR2 SASEGT. This CDR3 has 15 residues. The germline V and J ends were trimmed by 3 bases and 4 bases, with 12 bases remaining between them.

The rearrangement uses TRBV5-4 and TRBJ2-1; TRBD2 matches at 8 bases. Germline V gene data show CDR1 as SGHNT and CDR2 as YYREEE (reference sequence). V was clipped by 7 bases and J by 2 bases; unmatched bases: 8. This CDR3 has 15 amino acids. The CDR3 loop reads CASYFGGATYNEQFF. Here the CDR3 DNA reads TGTGCCAGCTATTTCGGGGGGGCCACCTACAATGAGCAGTTCTTC.

Worth noting for this clonotype: A read error may explain this, as a much larger clone is one base away. The rearrangement uses TRBV7-2 and TRBJ2-3, with no clear D. The germline gives CDR1 SGHTA, CDR2 FQGNSA. V dropped 5 bases and J dropped 4 bases, with 4 bases sitting between them. The CDR3 extends over 11 amino acids. CDR3 coding DNA: TGTGCCAGCAGCAAAGCAGATACGCAGTATTTT. Its protein is CASSKADTQYF. The full variable domain, its missing parts supplied by reference TRBV7-2 and TRBJ2-3, is GAGVSQSPSNKVTEKGKDVELRCDPISGHTALYWYRQSLGQGLEFLIYFQGNSAPDKSGLPSDRFSAERTGGSVSTLTIQRTQQEDSAVYLCASSKADTQYFGPGTRLTVL.